The 27 T cell receptor beta chains reported below all come from one sample, sequenced in a study of blood T cell repertoires in COVID-19. Only in-frame clones appear in the TCRdb table, and some are missing; sequencing was by immunoSEQ multiplex PCR. The table records some 250,000 clones, 70% to 90% of them present only once. Sequencing was carried out using PBMCs or T cells enriched from blood (not recorded which). The receptors stem from a woman in her fifties or sixties who had recovered from COVID-19.

The sample holds one count of this clone. The chain employs TRBV28 and TRBJ1-2, with 9 bases fitting TRBD1. Trimming at V came to 7 bases and at J to 4 bases, leaving 13 bases not matched to a gene. The CDR3 totals 16 residues. The V gene's germline CDR1 is MDHEN and CDR2 SYDVKM. The CDR3, as DNA: TGTGCCAGCACCACTAACCCGGGACAGGGAATCTATGGCTACACCTTC. Translated, it gives CASTTNPGQGIYGYTF.

This clone has a handful of counts. This chain connects TRBV5-1 to TRBJ2-1, with 10 bases identical to TRBD2. CDR1 and CDR2 from the germline V gene are SGHRS and YFSETQ. This CDR3 has 18 amino acids. After removal of 3 bases from V and 2 bases from J, the junction contained 11 bases not matched to a gene. CDR3 sequence: CASSSGIAGTSAYNEQFF. CDR3 DNA: TGCGCCAGCAGCTCTGGGATAGCCGGGACTAGCGCCTACAATGAGCAGTTCTTC.

V is TRBV11-1 and J is TRBJ2-1; the D gene is possibly TRBD1 (5 bases). Germline-derived CDR1 and CDR2 are SGHAT and FQDESV (reference sequence). The CDR3 is made up of 14 amino acids. Trimming pared 3 bases from V and 6 bases from J, leaving 12 bases between. CDR3 residues: CASSFMYQGNEQFF. The CDR3 nucleotides read TGTGCCAGCAGCTTTATGTACCAGGGCAATGAGCAGTTCTTC.

V and J are TRBV28 and TRBJ1-5, with a possible D match to TRBD1 (5 bases). The CDR3 is 12 amino acids. Germline-derived CDR1 and CDR2 are MDHEN and SYDVKM. Trimming removed 5 bases at V and 7 bases at J, with 9 bases between. The CDR3 DNA reads as TGTGCCAGCAGTATAGCAGGGCAGCCCCAGCATTTT. Translated: CASSIAGQPQHF.

Regarding this clone: Other DNA variants within this sample encode the same CDR3. CDR3 in amino acids: CASSLGTVATNEKLFF. For the CDR3, the DNA is TGCGCCAGCAGCTTGGGTACAGTAGCAACTAATGAAAAACTGTTTTTT. The chain has TRBV5-1 and TRBJ1-4; no clear D gene. The germline V and J ends were trimmed by 0 bases and 0 bases, with 9 bases remaining between them. The CDR3 is made up of 16 amino acids. In germline, CDR1 is SGHRS, CDR2 YFSETQ.

The rearrangement joins TRBV18 to TRBJ1-4, with TRBD1 matching over 7 bases. Germline trimming cut 3 bases from V and 4 bases from J; bases unmatched to any gene: 2. Looked up from germline, CDR1 is KGHSH and CDR2 is LQKENI. The length of the CDR3 is 14 residues. CDR3 protein: CASSPGQDNEKLFF. In DNA, the CDR3 is TGTGCCAGCTCACCCGGACAGGATAATGAAAAACTGTTTTTT. Using reference TRBV18 and TRBJ1-4 for the parts outside the CDR3, the full variable domain is NAGVMQNPRHLVRRRGQEARLRCSPMKGHSHVYWYRQLPEEGLKFMVYLQKENIIDESGMPKERFSAEFPKEGPSILRIQQVVRGDSAAYFCASSPGQDNEKLFFGSGTQLSVL.

V gene TRBV5-4 combines with J gene TRBJ1-4, with a weak D call TRBD1 (5 bases). This CDR3 contains 16 residues. Trimming left V 0 bases short and J 5 bases short, with 14 bases between. CDR1 is SGHNT, CDR2 YYREEE, per germline (reference sequence). Here the CDR3 reads CASSLDGGFYNEKLFF. In nucleotides, the CDR3 is TGTGCCAGCAGCTTGGACGGGGGTTTCTACAATGAAAAACTGTTTTTT.

The rearrangement uses TRBV11-2 and TRBJ2-7; TRBD1 matches at 7 bases. CDR1 SGHAT and CDR2 FQNNGV come from the germline V gene. V shed 2 bases and J 2 bases; nucleotides not matched to a gene: 6. The CDR3 sequence is 15 residues long. CDR3 protein: CASSLSGGSAYEQYF. The CDR3 DNA reads TGTGCCAGCAGCTTATCAGGGGGTTCAGCCTACGAGCAGTACTTC.

The chain has TRBV3-1 (or the pseudogene TRBV3-2) and TRBJ1-6; possible D gene TRBD1, 6 bases. Trimming cost V 10 bases and J 7 bases, with 20 bases left between them. Germline loops: CDR1 LGHDT, CDR2 YNNKEL (reference sequence). The CDR3 spans 15 residues. In nucleotides, the CDR3 is TGTGCCACCCAGCCAAGTTCAGGGGCGAATTCACCCCTCCACTTT. It translates to CATQPSSGANSPLHF.

V is TRBV6-5 and J is TRBJ2-7, with 7 bases that match TRBD1. Germline V gene data show CDR1 as MNHEY and CDR2 as SVGAGI. With 6 bases clipped from V and 3 bases from J, the junction kept 8 bases outside the gene matches. There are 14 residues in the CDR3. This CDR3 reads CASSPTAGGYEQYF. The CDR3, as DNA: TGTGCCAGCAGCCCCACAGCAGGGGGCTACGAGCAGTACTTC.

The rearrangement joins TRBV28 to TRBJ2-1; 9 bases are a match to TRBD2. The V and J ends lost 7 bases and 6 bases, in that order; junction bases with no gene match: 10. The CDR3 sequence is 15 residues long. Germline-derived CDR1 and CDR2 are MDHEN and SYDVKM. This CDR3 is CASTLTQAGGNEQFF. The CDR3 DNA follows: TGTGCCAGCACCCTTACCCAAGCGGGAGGCAATGAGCAGTTCTTC.

V gene TRBV4-1 combines with J gene TRBJ1-5; 9 positions match TRBD1. The CDR3 totals 16 residues. From germline, CDR1 is MGHRA and CDR2 YSYEKL. V shed 0 bases, J shed 4 bases, and the junction held 4 bases outside the gene matches. CDR3 sequence: CASSQEGQGRNQPQHF. In nucleotides, the CDR3 is TGCGCCAGCAGCCAAGAAGGACAGGGGAGGAATCAGCCCCAGCATTTT.

The chain joins TRBV6-5 to TRBJ1-1, with 7 bases fitting TRBD1. The CDR3 runs to 15 residues. CDR1 and CDR2 from the germline V gene are MNHEY and SVGAGI. Trimming removed 6 bases from V and 1 base from J; junction bases left unmatched: 8. CDR3 DNA: TGTGCCAGCAGGTTACAGGGGACGCGGAACACTGAAGCTTTCTTT. Amino acids: CASRLQGTRNTEAFF.

This clone was seen a handful of times. This rearrangement joins TRBV28 to TRBJ2-1; TRBD2 matches 7 bases. Per germline, CDR1 MDHEN and CDR2 SYDVKM. The CDR3 has 14 amino acids. The trim removed 5 bases at V and 6 bases at J, leaving 7 bases unmatched. The DNA for the CDR3 is TGTGCCAGCAGTCCCTCCTGGACTAGCAATGAGCAGTTCTTC. Its protein is CASSPSWTSNEQFF.

V and J are TRBV7-9 and TRBJ2-3, with D perhaps matching TRBD1 (6 bases). Germline CDR1 is SEHNR and CDR2 is FQNEAQ (reference sequence). This CDR3 region has 15 residues. V was clipped by 3 bases and J by 1 base, with 11 bases between them. CDR3 region: CASSFLTGRTDTQYF. For the CDR3, the DNA is TGTGCCAGCAGCTTTCTGACAGGACGCACAGATACGCAGTATTTT.

The J gene is TRBJ1-6, the V gene TRBV6-5; D is possibly TRBD1 (6 bases). V lost 6 bases, J lost 8 bases, and 14 bases lay in between. The CDR3 spans 14 residues. From germline, CDR1 is MNHEY and CDR2 SVGAGI. The CDR3 sequence: CASRTGTYDSPLHF. The CDR3 nucleotides read TGTGCCAGCAGGACCGGGACATATGATTCACCCCTCCACTTT.

The rearrangement joins TRBV7-9 to TRBJ1-1; D might be TRBD1 (6 bases). Deletions cut 11 bases from V and 3 bases from J, with 16 bases between. The CDR3 length is 13 residues. The germline V gene encodes CDR1 SEHNR and CDR2 FQNEAQ (reference sequence). DNA of the CDR3: TGTGCCGTACCCTCAGGGGTGGACACTGAAGCTTTCTTT. Protein sequence: CAVPSGVDTEAFF.

The chain has TRBV5-1 and TRBJ2-3; D not certain. Germline lookup yields CDR1 SGHRS and CDR2 YFSETQ. This CDR3 is 15 amino acids long. Trimming removed 4 bases at V and 2 bases at J, with 14 bases between. Written as DNA, the CDR3 is TGCGCCAGCAGCCCTAGTCCAGCGAACACAGATACGCAGTATTTT. Its translation: CASSPSPANTDTQYF. The full variable domain, with the rest looked up from reference TRBV5-1 and TRBJ2-3, is KAGVTQTPRYLIKTRGQQVTLSCSPISGHRSVSWYQQTPGQGLQFLFEYFSETQRNKGNFPGRFSGRQFSNSRSEMNVSTLELGDSALYLCASSPSPANTDTQYFGPGTRLTVL.

This clone was seen only a few times. The chain joins TRBV28 to TRBJ1-2, with 10 bases aligning to TRBD1. J gave up 12 bases and V 5 bases, and 15 bases lay outside the gene matches. The germline gives CDR1 MDHEN, CDR2 SYDVKM. The CDR3 covers 15 residues. The CDR3 DNA is TGTGCCAGCAGTCTACCCACCGGGACAGGGGTGCTTCACACCTTC. It translates to CASSLPTGTGVLHTF.

This chain uses TRBV27 with TRBJ2-7; D is perhaps TRBD1 (6 bases). Germline V lookup: CDR1 MNHEY, CDR2 SMNVEV (reference sequence). Deletions cut 6 bases from V and 0 bases from J, with 9 bases between. The CDR3 runs 13 residues. The CDR3 is CASRRDTSYEQYF. For the CDR3, the DNA is TGTGCCAGCAGAAGGGACACCTCCTACGAGCAGTACTTC.

V gene TRBV11-2 combines with J gene TRBJ1-6, with D unclear. The CDR3 consists of 16 residues. Trimming took off 0 bases at V and 9 bases at J, with 15 bases between the two ends. CDR1 SGHAT and CDR2 FQNNGV come from the germline V gene. The CDR3 nucleotides read TGTGCCAGCAGCTTAGACACTGGGTCCGGAGGTTCACCCCTCCACTTT. Its protein is CASSLDTGSGGSPLHF.

The V and J genes are TRBV19 and TRBJ1-3, with no clear D. The V gene lost 3 bases and the J gene lost 0 bases, with 12 bases spanning the gap. The CDR3 is 16 residues long. Germline CDR1 is LNHDA and CDR2 is SQIVND (reference sequence). In DNA form, the CDR3 reads TGTGCCAGTAGTATCCAGTCGCACCGCTCTGGAAACACCATATATTTT. Translating it yields CASSIQSHRSGNTIYF. The full variable domain, with the rest looked up from reference TRBV19 and TRBJ1-3, is DGGITQSPKYLFRKEGQNVTLSCEQNLNHDAMYWYRQDPGQGLRLIYYSQIVNDFQKGDIAEGYSVSREKKESFPLTVTSAQKNPTAFYLCASSIQSHRSGNTIYFGEGSWLTVV.

The gene calls are TRBV7-6 and TRBJ2-2, with 9 bases lining up with TRBD1. The CDR3 spans 18 residues. Germline V gene sequence: CDR1 SGHVS, CDR2 FNYEAQ. V lost 2 bases to trimming and J lost 2 bases; unmatched junction nucleotides: 9. CDR3 nucleotides: TGTGCCAGCAGCTTAAGGCCCCGGGACAGGGTCAACACCGGGGAGCTGTTTTTT. This gives the protein CASSLRPRDRVNTGELFF.

The chain couples TRBV15 to TRBJ2-7, with D possibly being TRBD2 (6 bases). This CDR3 region has 13 residues. Trimming took 7 bases from V and 7 from J, leaving 17 bases between them. Germline V gene lookup returns CDR1 LNHNV and CDR2 YYDKDF (reference sequence). The CDR3 loop is CATTAGLTSEQYF. DNA for the CDR3: TGTGCCACCACCGCGGGACTCACCTCTGAGCAGTACTTC.

The rearrangement uses TRBV15 and TRBJ2-3, with D possibly matching TRBD1 (6 bases). The germline CDR1 and CDR2 sequences are LNHNV and YYDKDF (reference sequence). V lost 1 base, J lost 0 bases, and 8 bases lay in between. The CDR3 runs to 15 residues. The CDR3 DNA sequence: TGTGCCACCAGCAGAGGGACAGTTAGCACAGATACGCAGTATTTT. It encodes CATSRGTVSTDTQYF.

The V gene is TRBV5-1, the J gene TRBJ2-1; 7 bases agree with TRBD2. V dropped 0 bases and J dropped 2; count of bases not matched to a gene: 8. The CDR3 totals 17 residues. CDR1 and CDR2 from the germline V gene are SGHRS and YFSETQ. This CDR3 reads CASSLAAAGATYNEQFF. The CDR3 coding sequence is TGCGCCAGCAGCTTGGCCGCCGCGGGAGCCACCTACAATGAGCAGTTCTTC. Filled out from reference TRBV5-1 and TRBJ2-1, the complete variable domain reads KAGVTQTPRYLIKTRGQQVTLSCSPISGHRSVSWYQQTPGQGLQFLFEYFSETQRNKGNFPGRFSGRQFSNSRSEMNVSTLELGDSALYLCASSLAAAGATYNEQFFGPGTRLTVL.

This chain joins TRBV7-9 and TRBJ2-1; weak D call: TRBD1 (5 bases). From germline, CDR1 is SEHNR and CDR2 FQNEAQ (reference sequence). The CDR3 contains 15 residues. The germline V and J ends were trimmed by 3 bases and 2 bases, with 11 bases remaining between them. The CDR3 sequence: CASSFTRETYNEQFF. Here the CDR3 DNA reads TGTGCCAGCAGCTTTACCAGGGAAACCTACAATGAGCAGTTCTTC.